A selection of T cell receptor beta chains follows, all from one sample in a study of blood T cell repertoires in COVID-19. TCRdb's copy holds only in-frame clones and misses some; the assay was immunoSEQ multiplex PCR. The table has approximately 280,000 clones, 85% seen once. The sequenced sample was PBMCs or T cells enriched from blood (not recorded which). The receptor set was obtained from a woman in her fifties or sixties who had recovered from COVID-19. Both conserved end residues are trimmed from each CDR3. Where a row states a size, it is once, few, many or the class of an expanded clone; other rows omit it.

J | size | V | CDR3
TRBJ1-2 | few | TRBV5-5 | ASSDTGGTYGYT
TRBJ1-1 | NA | TRBV3-1/TRBV3-2 | ASSHHRGYAF
TRBJ2-3 | few | TRBV5-5 | ASSFGLAGVYSTDTQY
TRBJ2-7 | NA | TRBV2 | ASSPTSGGIYEQY
TRBJ1-2 | NA | TRBV7-9 | ASSVRTGIRVP
TRBJ2-3 | NA | TRBV5-1 | ASSLTGGGNTQY
TRBJ1-1 | NA | TRBV5-6 | ASSSFINWNTEAF
TRBJ1-2 | NA | TRBV27 | ASSLYRGVGTGANYGYT
TRBJ1-1 | NA | TRBV7-2 | ASRSNNGRLNTEAF
TRBJ1-2 | NA | TRBV7-8 | ASSLRTGPNYGYT
TRBJ2-5 | NA | TRBV6-6 | ASSYWATVQETQY
TRBJ2-5 | once | TRBV5-1 | ASSWEASGSVRETQY
TRBJ2-7 | few | TRBV19 | ASRETGVHEQY
TRBJ2-7 | few | TRBV2 | ASSAGSTGVEQY
TRBJ1-2 | NA | TRBV3-1/TRBV3-2 | ASSQGGGPYGYT
TRBJ2-3 | once | TRBV24-1 | ATSALTREDIADTQY
TRBJ2-7 | NA | TRBV18 | ASSRGTPPAYEQY
TRBJ1-1 | NA | TRBV18 | ASSPTGGTEAF
TRBJ1-4 | NA | TRBV5-1 | ASSFQGISEKLF
TRBJ1-3 | NA | TRBV5-1 | ASSTLPHIAGGSGNTIY